A selection of T cell receptor beta chains follows, all from one sample in a study of metastatic and nonmetastatic thyroid tumors. TCRdb reassembled clones from the PCR reads with MiXCR. The sample records under 45,000 clones, roughly 31% being singletons. The specimen sequenced was blood. The receptors shown here come from a male donor with papillary thyroid cancer or a benign thyroid nodule (not recorded which). Some clones in this sample may be carry-over from other donors' samples. Both conserved end residues are part of each CDR3. D genes are given only for firm matches. Expanded clones get a size class; other rows say once, few or many, or leave the size out.

d_gene	j_gene	v_gene	abundance	CDR3nt	CDR3aa
-	TRBJ1-1	TRBV6-1	medium-sized	TGTGCCAGCAGCTATGGCGGGAACACTGAAGCTTTCTTT	CASSYGGNTEAFF
-	TRBJ2-3	TRBV28	many	TGTGCCAGCAGTCCCCCCCGGGGGACCACAGATACGCAGTATTTT	CASSPPRGTTDTQYF
TRBD1	TRBJ2-2	TRBV20-1	many	TGCAGTGCTAGGTTCAGGGGGCGTCACGGGGAGCTGTTTTTT	CSARFRGRHGELFF
-	TRBJ2-7	TRBV18	few	TGTGTCGGCTCAAGGGACATAACCTACGAGCAGTACTTC	CVGSRDITYEQYF
TRBD1	TRBJ1-1	TRBV19	many	TGTGCCAGTACCCCGGGACAGATGAACACTGAAGCTTTCTTT	CASTPGQMNTEAFF
-	TRBJ1-2	TRBV4-1	medium-sized	TGCGCCAGCAGCCCGCCGGACAGTGAGGGCTATGGCTACACCTTC	CASSPPDSEGYGYTF
-	TRBJ2-3	TRBV7-2	many	TGTGCCAGCAGCTTATTTGCCCATTCGGGCACAGATACGCAGTATTTT	CASSLFAHSGTDTQYF
-	TRBJ2-3	TRBV11-3	many	TGTGCCAGCAGCCCGCGGGGCGGGAGCACAGATACGCAGTATTTT	CASSPRGGSTDTQYF
TRBD1	TRBJ2-7	TRBV7-2	-	TGTGCCAGCAGTTCTCAGGGGACAGCATCCTACGAGCAGTACTTC	CASSSQGTASYEQYF
-	TRBJ2-5	TRBV20-1	many	TGCAGTGCTAGTCAGATGGGGTCTAGGTGGTACCAAGAGACCCAGTACTTC	CSASQMGSRWYQETQYF
-	TRBJ2-7	TRBV2	medium-sized	TGTGCCAGCAGTGGAGCTAAAACCGAGCAGTACTTC	CASSGAKTEQYF
-	TRBJ1-1	TRBV5-1	-	TGCGCCGGGAGACAGAACACTGAAGCTTTCTTT	CAGRQNTEAFF
-	TRBJ1-5	TRBV15	many	TGTGCCACCAGCAGAGATCGTGATCCGAACAATCAGCCCCAGCATTTT	CATSRDRDPNNQPQHF
-	TRBJ2-5	TRBV7-9	many	TGTGCCAGCACAACGGAGTCAGAGACCCAGTACTTC	CASTTESETQYF
-	TRBJ2-7	TRBV7-3	few	TGTGCCAGCAGCATAAACAGGGACGGCGAGCAGTACTTC	CASSINRDGEQYF
TRBD2	TRBJ2-1	TRBV11-2	-	TGTGCCAGCAGCTCTTCTGGGACTAGCGGGGGTAAGAATGAGCAGTTCTTC	CASSSSGTSGGKNEQFF